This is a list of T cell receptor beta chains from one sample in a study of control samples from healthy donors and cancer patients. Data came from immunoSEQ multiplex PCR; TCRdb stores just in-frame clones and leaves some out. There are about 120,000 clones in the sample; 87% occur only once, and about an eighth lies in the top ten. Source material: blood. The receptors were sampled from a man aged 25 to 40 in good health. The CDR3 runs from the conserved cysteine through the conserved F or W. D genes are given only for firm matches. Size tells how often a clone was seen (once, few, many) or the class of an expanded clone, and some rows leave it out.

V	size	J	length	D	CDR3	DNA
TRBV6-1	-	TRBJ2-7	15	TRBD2	CASSEGGAGAYEQYF	TGTGCCAGCAGTGAAGGGGGAGCGGGGGCCTACGAGCAGTACTTC
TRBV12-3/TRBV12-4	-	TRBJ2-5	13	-	CASSRLNQETQYF	TGTGCCAGCAGCCGACTGAACCAAGAGACCCAGTACTTC
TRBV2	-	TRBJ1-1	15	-	CASSVQGQWGTEAFF	TGTGCCAGCAGTGTACAAGGCCAGTGGGGCACTGAAGCTTTCTTT
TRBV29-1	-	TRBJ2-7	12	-	CSAGFDSYEQYF	TGCAGCGCGGGGTTTGATTCCTACGAGCAGTACTTC
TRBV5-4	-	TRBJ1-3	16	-	CASSLGRPNSGNTIYF	TGTGCCAGCAGCCTAGGGCGCCCGAACTCTGGAAACACCATATATTTT
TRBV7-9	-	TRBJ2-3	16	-	CASSFFDAARTDTQYF	TGTGCCAGCAGCTTCTTTGACGCAGCCCGCACAGATACGCAGTATTTT
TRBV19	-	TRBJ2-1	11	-	CASSMSAEQFF	TGTGCCAGTAGTATGTCTGCGGAGCAGTTCTTC
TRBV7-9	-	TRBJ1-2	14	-	CASSLDGQSRGYTF	TGTGCCAGCAGCTTAGACGGGCAGAGTAGGGGCTACACCTTC
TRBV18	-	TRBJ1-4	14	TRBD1	CASSPTQGNEKLFF	TGTGCCAGCTCACCAACACAGGGGAATGAAAAACTGTTTTTT
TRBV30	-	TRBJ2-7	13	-	CAWNPSEGYEQYF	TGTGCCTGGAACCCTTCGGAGGGGTACGAGCAGTACTTC
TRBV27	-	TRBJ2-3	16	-	CASSLQRTTSTDTQYF	TGTGCCAGCTCCCTCCAGAGGACAACTAGCACAGATACGCAGTATTTT
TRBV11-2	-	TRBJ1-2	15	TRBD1	CASSLGRDRGKIDTF	TGTGCCAGCAGCTTAGGCCGGGACAGGGGGAAGATCGACACCTTC
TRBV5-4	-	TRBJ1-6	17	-	CASSLDGGDSYNSPLHF	TGTGCCAGCAGCTTGGACGGAGGGGACTCCTATAATTCACCCCTCCACTTT
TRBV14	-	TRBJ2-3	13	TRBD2	CASSQVDGGGIYF	TGTGCCAGCAGCCAAGTTGACGGGGGGGGAATTTATTTT
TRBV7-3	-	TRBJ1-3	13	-	CASSLAVGNTIYF	TGTGCCAGCAGCTTAGCAGTTGGAAACACCATATATTTT
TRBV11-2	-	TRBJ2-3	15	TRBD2	CASSFRDYRTDTQYF	TGTGCCAGCAGCTTCCGGGACTACCGCACAGATACGCAGTATTTT
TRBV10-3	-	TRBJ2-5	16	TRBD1	CAISEFGKGARETQYF	TGTGCCATCAGTGAGTTTGGTAAGGGGGCGCGAGAGACCCAGTACTTC
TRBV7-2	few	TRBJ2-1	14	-	CASSFPSHPNEQFF	TGTGCCAGCAGCTTCCCGTCCCACCCCAATGAGCAGTTCTTC
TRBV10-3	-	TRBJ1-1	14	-	CAIRPEGAYTEAFF	TGTGCCATCAGGCCCGAAGGGGCCTACACTGAAGCTTTCTTT
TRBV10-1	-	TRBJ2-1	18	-	CASSEFDDGLGSYNEQFF	TGCGCCAGCAGTGAGTTCGATGACGGCCTAGGCTCCTACAATGAGCAGTTCTTC
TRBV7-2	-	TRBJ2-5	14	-	CASSHPGTPETQYF	TGTGCCAGCAGCCACCCCGGGACACCTGAGACCCAGTACTTC
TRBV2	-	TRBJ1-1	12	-	CASSDLYTEAFF	TGTGCCAGCAGTGATTTATACACTGAAGCTTTCTTT
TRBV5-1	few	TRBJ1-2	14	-	CASFRTEANYGYTF	TGCGCCAGCTTCCGGACGGAAGCTAACTATGGCTACACCTTC
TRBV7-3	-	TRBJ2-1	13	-	CASSLRGPNEQFF	TGTGCCAGCAGCTTAAGGGGGCCCAATGAGCAGTTCTTC
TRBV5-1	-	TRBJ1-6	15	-	CASSLEPLEGPPLHF	TGCGCCAGCAGCTTGGAACCCCTGGAGGGGCCACCCCTCCACTTT
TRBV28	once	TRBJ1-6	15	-	CASRPGQTNNSPLHF	TGTGCCAGCAGACCCGGACAGACAAATAATTCACCCCTCCACTTT
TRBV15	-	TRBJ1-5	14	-	CATSGIYSNQPQHF	TGTGCCACCAGCGGCATATATAGCAATCAGCCCCAGCATTTT
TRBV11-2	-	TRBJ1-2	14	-	CASSLNLDLYGYTF	TGTGCCAGCAGCTTAAACTTGGACCTCTATGGCTACACCTTC
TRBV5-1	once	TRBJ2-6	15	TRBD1	CASSPKGAGANVLTF	TGCGCCAGCAGCCCGAAGGGGGCCGGGGCCAACGTCCTGACTTTC
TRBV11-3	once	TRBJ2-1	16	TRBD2	CASSLEGTSFDNEQFF	TGTGCCAGCAGCTTAGAAGGGACTAGCTTCGACAATGAGCAGTTCTTC
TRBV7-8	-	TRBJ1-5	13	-	CASSVSREQPQHF	TGTGCCAGCAGCGTTTCCAGGGAACAGCCCCAGCATTTT
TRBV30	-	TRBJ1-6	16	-	CAWDPMGGDYNSPLHF	TGTGCCTGGGATCCGATGGGGGGAGATTATAATTCACCCCTCCACTTT
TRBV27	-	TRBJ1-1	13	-	CASSLMVASEAFF	TGTGCCAGCAGTTTAATGGTGGCCAGTGAAGCTTTCTTT
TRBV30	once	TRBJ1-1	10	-	CAWNIPGNVF	TGTGCCTGGAACATCCCGGGGAACGTCTTT
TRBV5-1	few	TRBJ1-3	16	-	CASREQGLDSGNTIYF	TGCGCCAGCAGAGAACAGGGATTGGACTCTGGAAACACCATATATTTT
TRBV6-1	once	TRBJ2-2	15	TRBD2	CASSEWGGTGGELFF	TGTGCCAGCAGTGAATGGGGAGGGACGGGCGGGGAGCTGTTTTTT
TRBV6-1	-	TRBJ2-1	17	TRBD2	CASSVYSGAGSYNEQFF	TGTGCCAGCAGTGTATATAGCGGGGCCGGCTCCTACAATGAGCAGTTCTTC
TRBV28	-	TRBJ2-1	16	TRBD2	CASSTSGRLSYNEQFF	TGTGCCAGCAGTACTAGCGGGCGACTTTCCTACAATGAGCAGTTCTTC
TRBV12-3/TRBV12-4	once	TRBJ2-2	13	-	CASSQQLTGELFF	TGTGCCAGCAGTCAACAGCTAACCGGGGAGCTGTTTTTT
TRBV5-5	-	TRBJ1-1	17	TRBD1	CASSLEGALRRGTEAFF	TGTGCCAGCAGCTTGGAGGGGGCTCTTCGACGGGGCACTGAAGCTTTCTTT
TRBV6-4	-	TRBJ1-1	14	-	CASSERTENTEAFF	TGTGCCAGCAGTGAAAGGACAGAGAACACTGAAGCTTTCTTT
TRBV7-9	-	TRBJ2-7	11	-	CASSSPDEQYF	TGTGCCAGCAGCTCCCCCGACGAGCAGTACTTC
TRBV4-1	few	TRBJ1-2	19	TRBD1	CASSSAAGTGGLAGDGYTF	TGCGCCAGCAGCTCAGCTGCCGGGACAGGGGGCCTTGCGGGGGATGGCTACACCTTC
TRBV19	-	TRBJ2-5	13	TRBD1	CASSMNTGTGGYF	TGTGCCAGTAGTATGAATACCGGGACAGGGGGGTACTTC
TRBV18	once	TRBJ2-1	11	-	CASFKNNEQFF	TGTGCCAGCTTTAAAAACAATGAGCAGTTCTTC
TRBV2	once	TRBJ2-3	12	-	CASSYLPNTQYF	TGTGCCAGCAGTTATCTACCGAATACGCAGTATTTT
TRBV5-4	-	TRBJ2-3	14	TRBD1	CASSFVQGADTQYF	TGTGCCAGCAGCTTCGTACAGGGGGCAGATACGCAGTATTTT
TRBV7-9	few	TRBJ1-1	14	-	CASSLQRQNTEAFF	TGTGCCAGCAGCTTACAGAGGCAGAACACTGAAGCTTTCTTT